The 26 T cell receptor beta chains given below trace back to one sample, sequenced in a study of ipilimumab plus nivolumab after autologous stem cell transplantation. Only in-frame clones appear in the TCRdb table, and some are missing; sequencing was by immunoSEQ multiplex PCR. The table lists about 5,900 clones, 80% to 90% of them singletons. Sequenced material: PBMCs, taken in a trial of ipilimumab plus nivolumab as post-transplant consolidation. The receptor source for this set is a female donor with multiple myeloma.

CDR3 DNA sequence: TGCGCCAGCAGCAGAACTCCGGGACAGGGGGCCGGGGAGCTGTTTTTT. Its translation: CASSRTPGQGAGELFF. The chain recombines TRBV5-1 with TRBJ2-2; 11 bases map to TRBD1. V shed 4 bases, J shed 6 bases, and the junction held 8 bases outside the gene matches. The CDR3 sequence is 16 residues long. Germline V gene lookup returns CDR1 SGHRS and CDR2 YFSETQ.

V gene TRBV2 combines with J gene TRBJ2-7, with D maybe TRBD1 (6 bases). CDR3 length: 13 residues. Germline loops: CDR1 SNHLY, CDR2 FYNNEI. The ends were cut back, 7 bases at V and 2 bases at J, with 12 bases in the middle. The CDR3 DNA is TGTGCCAGCAACTGGCAGGGGCCCTACGAGCAGTACTTC. Amino acids: CASNWQGPYEQYF.

This clone has only a few counts. The rearrangement links TRBV4-1 to TRBJ1-6; no reliable D call. Trimming stripped 0 bases from V and 2 bases from J, with 8 bases between. The CDR3 sequence is 16 residues long. Germline lookup yields CDR1 MGHRA and CDR2 YSYEKL. The CDR3 spells CASSQDAVPYNSPLHF. CDR3 sequence (DNA): TGCGCCAGCAGCCAAGACGCCGTCCCCTATAATTCACCCCTCCACTTT.

The rearrangement uses TRBV7-9 and TRBJ1-2; D is unresolved. The CDR3 extends over 12 amino acids. The germline V gene encodes CDR1 SEHNR and CDR2 FQNEAQ (reference sequence). V was shortened by 5 bases and J by 7 bases, with 11 bases between the two germline ends. CDR3 in DNA: TGTGCCAGCAGCCCGGTGGGGTTTGGCTACACCTTC. It codes for CASSPVGFGYTF.

The chain recombines TRBV2 with TRBJ2-5, with 13 bases lining up with TRBD2. The CDR3 consists of 15 residues. Unmatched junction bases numbered 4, after V lost 6 bases and J lost 3 bases. Germline V CDR1 and CDR2: SNHLY, FYNNEI. The CDR3 nucleotides read TGTGCCAGCAGCGGACTAGCGGGAGCGGAAGAGACCCAGTACTTC. It specifies CASSGLAGAEETQYF.

The chain joins TRBV7-2 to TRBJ2-7, with 11 bases matching TRBD2. The CDR3 is 17 amino acids. V was pared by 3 bases and J by 2 bases, with 9 bases of the junction left unmatched. Germline V CDR1 and CDR2: SGHTA, FQGNSA. For the CDR3, the DNA is TGTGCCAGCAGCTTGGGGCCGGGACTAGCGGATCCCTACGAGCAGTACTTC. Translated, it gives CASSLGPGLADPYEQYF.

The chain carries TRBV10-3 and TRBJ1-1; unclear D gene. The CDR3 totals 16 residues. Germline V lookup: CDR1 ENHRY, CDR2 SYGVKD. V gave up 0 bases and J gave up 0 bases, with 11 bases separating them. The DNA of the CDR3 is TGTGCCATCAGTGAGTCGGTGGGCGGGATGAACACTGAAGCTTTCTTT. This sequence encodes CAISESVGGMNTEAFF.

The chain recombines TRBV28 with TRBJ1-5; D unclear. With 3 bases removed from V and 2 bases from J, the gap between germline ends came to 11 bases. Germline values: CDR1 MDHEN, CDR2 SYDVKM. This CDR3 has 15 residues. The CDR3 DNA reads as TGTGCCAGCAGTTTGTACAAGGGTGGCAATCAGCCCCAGCATTTT. This sequence encodes CASSLYKGGNQPQHF.

The chain couples TRBV28 to TRBJ2-3, with D possibly being TRBD2 (6 bases). V was pared by 8 bases and J by 0 bases, with 18 bases between. From germline, CDR1 is MDHEN and CDR2 SYDVKM. The CDR3 spans 16 residues. The DNA of the CDR3 is TGTGCCAGCCACCGATCGCGGGGTCATAGCACAGATACGCAGTATTTT. This translates into CASHRSRGHSTDTQYF.

This chain joins TRBV5-1 and TRBJ2-2; a weak D match, TRBD2 (6 bases). The CDR3 has 14 amino acids. In germline, CDR1 is SGHRS, CDR2 YFSETQ. V was shortened by 6 bases and J by 5 bases, with 14 bases between the two germline ends. The DNA for the CDR3 is TGCGCCAGCAATGCGGCGGGGACGACCGGGGAGCTGTTTTTT. Protein sequence: CASNAAGTTGELFF.

V is TRBV29-1 and J is TRBJ2-3; no clear D gene. Trimming removed 6 bases at V and 0 bases at J, with 4 bases between. The CDR3 covers 11 residues. Germline V gene lookup returns CDR1 SQVTM and CDR2 ANQGSEA. The CDR3 DNA sequence: TGCAGCGTCGACAGCACAGATACGCAGTATTTT. Translated, it gives CSVDSTDTQYF.

This clone was picked up one time. The chain joins TRBV25-1 to TRBJ1-1, with D perhaps matching TRBD1 (6 bases). The CDR3 has 15 residues. CDR1 MGHDK and CDR2 SYGVNS come from the germline V gene. V lost 1 base and J 6 bases, leaving 15 bases between the germline ends. This chain's CDR3 is CASSELGGASAEAFF. In nucleotides, the CDR3 is TGTGCCAGCAGTGAATTGGGGGGCGCGAGCGCTGAAGCTTTCTTT.

This sequence joins TRBV14 and TRBJ2-6; no definite D call. V shed 4 bases and J shed 4 bases, with 17 bases lying between them. Looked up from germline, CDR1 is SGHDN and CDR2 is FVKESK. The CDR3 runs 17 residues. The CDR3 sequence is CASSPIPGPTGANVLTF. DNA of the CDR3: TGTGCCAGCAGCCCGATCCCGGGCCCAACCGGGGCCAACGTCCTGACTTTC.

This chain joins TRBV11-2 and TRBJ2-7; the D call may be TRBD1 or TRBD2 (5 bases each). V was pared by 6 bases and J by 2 bases, with 17 bases between. CDR3 length equals 15 residues. Germline V gene sequence: CDR1 SGHAT, CDR2 FQNNGV. The CDR3, as DNA: TGTGCCAGCAGGCGGACTGGAATGGGGCCCTACGAGCAGTACTTC. Protein: CASRRTGMGPYEQYF.

This sequence joins TRBV9 and TRBJ2-7; 7 bases are a match to TRBD1. V lost 0 bases to trimming and J lost 2 bases; unmatched junction nucleotides: 5. The germline gives CDR1 SGDLS, CDR2 YYNGEE. The CDR3 covers 15 residues. CDR3 region: CASSVAGTATYEQYF. For the CDR3, the DNA is TGTGCCAGCAGCGTAGCCGGGACAGCAACCTACGAGCAGTACTTC.

The J gene is TRBJ2-7, the V gene TRBV28; either TRBD1 or TRBD2 may fit D (5 bases each). Trimming pared 6 bases from V and 1 base from J, leaving 16 bases between. In germline, CDR1 is MDHEN, CDR2 SYDVKM. This CDR3 is 15 amino acids long. The CDR3 bases are TGTGCCAGCAGCGTCTGGGACGTATCTTCCTACGAGCAGTACTTC. It is translated as CASSVWDVSSYEQYF.

Written as DNA, the CDR3 is TGTGCGTCATTGGGGCTGACAGATCACTATGGCTACACCTTC. Residues: CASLGLTDHYGYTF. The V gene is TRBV28, the J gene TRBJ1-2, with TRBD1 as a possible D gene (5 bases). Germline CDR1 reads MDHEN; CDR2 reads SYDVKM. The CDR3 contains 14 residues.

This clone is a singleton in its sample. The V and J genes are TRBV5-1 and TRBJ2-5; D possibly corresponds to TRBD1 (7 bases). Deletions cut 2 bases from V and 1 base from J, with 12 bases between. CDR3 length equals 15 residues. Germline-derived CDR1 and CDR2 are SGHRS and YFSETQ. The DNA of the CDR3 is TGCGCCAGCAGCTTACTTCAGGGGGGCCAAGAGACCCAGTACTTC. Protein product: CASSLLQGGQETQYF. Full variable domain (missing parts from reference TRBV5-1 and TRBJ2-5): KAGVTQTPRYLIKTRGQQVTLSCSPISGHRSVSWYQQTPGQGLQFLFEYFSETQRNKGNFPGRFSGRQFSNSRSEMNVSTLELGDSALYLCASSLLQGGQETQYFGPGTRLLVL.

This clone has a single count. The V call is TRBV7-9, the J call TRBJ2-1, with 10 bases that match TRBD2. There are 19 residues in the CDR3. V dropped 5 bases and J dropped 7; count of bases not matched to a gene: 20. Germline CDR1 and CDR2: SEHNR and FQNEAQ (reference sequence). In DNA, the CDR3 is TGTGCCAGCAGCCCCGGACACCCAGGGGCTAGCGGGAGAAGGAATGAGCAGTTCTTC. Translating gives CASSPGHPGASGRRNEQFF. The whole variable domain, filled in from reference TRBV7-9 and TRBJ2-1, reads DTGVSQNPRHKITKRGQNVTFRCDPISEHNRLYWYRQTLGQGPEFLTYFQNEAQLEKSRLLSDRFSAERPKGSFSTLEIQRTEQGDSAMYLCASSPGHPGASGRRNEQFFGPGTRLTVL.

This chain links TRBV28 with TRBJ1-1, with D possibly TRBD1 on 5 matching bases. Germline values: CDR1 MDHEN, CDR2 SYDVKM. V gave up 5 bases and J gave up 5 bases, with 24 bases separating them. The CDR3 has 17 amino acids. The CDR3 DNA reads as TGTGCCAGCAGTCTCCCTCTCCGGGGGAACGTAGGTACTGAAGCTTTCTTT. Translation: CASSLPLRGNVGTEAFF.

This clone appeared a single time. CDR3 in amino acids: CASSSFSGANVLTF. In DNA form, the CDR3 reads TGTGCCAGCAGTTCTTTTTCTGGGGCCAACGTCCTGACTTTC. The chain employs TRBV27 and TRBJ2-6; the D is unclear. V gave up 4 bases and J gave up 1 base, with 5 bases separating them. Germline CDR1 MNHEY, CDR2 SMNVEV (reference sequence). The length of the CDR3 is 14 residues. Complete variable domain (other parts from reference TRBV27 and TRBJ2-6): EAQVTQNPRYLITVTGKKLTVTCSQNMNHEYMSWYRQDPGLGLRQIYYSMNVEVTDKGDVPEGYKVSRKEKRNFPLILESPSPNQTSLYFCASSSFSGANVLTFGAGSRLTVL.

The chain has TRBV21-1 and TRBJ1-4; the table names TRBD1, a call not compared with the DNA. TRBV21-1 is tagged as a pseudogene. This CDR3 is 18 amino acids long. The CDR3 region is CASRHEDRGVVSNEKLFF. The CDR3 nucleotides read TGTGCCAGCAGGCACGAGGACAGGGGGGTTGTGTCTAATGAAAAACTGTTTTTT.

A remark on this clone: The CDR3 does not close with the conserved phenylalanine or tryptophan, likely indicating a read error. The DNA is omitted, as the CDR3 cannot be located on it reliably, and the CDR3 follows TCRdb's listing. The chain links TRBV6-5 to TRBJ2-7; the D call in the table, TRBD2, was not verified against the DNA. The CDR3 is 12 residues long, ends included. Germline CDR1 is MNHEY and CDR2 is SVGAGI. This chain's CDR3 is CASSNRGTTTTY.

Here the CDR3 reads CASSEADRGYGYTF. The CDR3 region has the DNA TGTGCCAGCAGTGAAGCTGACAGAGGCTATGGCTACACCTTC. The chain carries TRBV2 and TRBJ1-2, with D possibly matching TRBD1 (5 bases). In germline, CDR1 is SNHLY, CDR2 FYNNEI. The ends were cut back, 0 bases at V and 4 bases at J, with 9 bases in the middle. The CDR3 extends over 14 amino acids.

The chain carries TRBV5-1 and TRBJ2-7; a possible D gene is TRBD1 (5 bases). Germline loops: CDR1 SGHRS, CDR2 YFSETQ. V gave up 1 base and J gave up 2 bases, with 7 bases separating them. CDR3 length: 13 amino acids. This chain's CDR3 is CASSLWGPYEQYF. The CDR3 DNA reads TGCGCCAGCAGCTTGTGGGGCCCCTACGAGCAGTACTTC.

V is TRBV28 and J is TRBJ2-2; D tentatively reads TRBD1 or TRBD2 (5 bases each). The germline gives CDR1 MDHEN, CDR2 SYDVKM. V was trimmed by 9 bases and J by 6 bases, leaving 17 bases between them. This CDR3 region has 14 residues. In nucleotides, the CDR3 is TGTGCCAGGAATACCGGGACGTTGGCCGGGGAGCTGTTTTTT. It codes for CARNTGTLAGELFF.